The source of this T cell receptor beta chain is a study of cytomegalovirus exposure and HLA in healthy donors. Overall study: Out of about 170 million T cells, an earlier analysis found 117 million unique TCR beta sequences in total. Regarding the study as a whole: Apart from CMV serostatus, no immune exposure information was available. In a later analysis, most CMV-associated TCR beta chains appeared HLA-restricted.

The PCR made use of 60 Vbeta and 13 Jbeta primers. In the original workflow: Roughly 11 million shared chains were among 65 million to 85 million unique TCR beta chains counted in a later analysis. TCRdb keeps only in-frame clones here, not all; method: immunoSEQ multiplex PCR. V, J and clone size derive from that table, while D and trimming were established from the DNA sequence. The sample includes some 200,000 clones, roughly 74% of them seen just once. A remark on this clone: The antigen remains undetermined.

The CDR3 sequence is 16 residues long. V dropped 6 bases and J dropped 4; count of bases not matched to a gene: 5. CDR1 MNHNY and CDR2 SVGAGI come from the germline V gene (reference sequence). This chain uses TRBV6-6 with TRBJ2-2; TRBD2 matches at 13 bases. This clonotype was sampled from a woman younger than 45 in good health and CMV-seronegative. Material for sequencing was PBMCs. The CDR3: CASRTGLAGATGELFF. CDR3 sequence (DNA): TGTGCCAGCAGAACCGGACTAGCGGGGGCCACCGGGGAGCTGTTTTTT.